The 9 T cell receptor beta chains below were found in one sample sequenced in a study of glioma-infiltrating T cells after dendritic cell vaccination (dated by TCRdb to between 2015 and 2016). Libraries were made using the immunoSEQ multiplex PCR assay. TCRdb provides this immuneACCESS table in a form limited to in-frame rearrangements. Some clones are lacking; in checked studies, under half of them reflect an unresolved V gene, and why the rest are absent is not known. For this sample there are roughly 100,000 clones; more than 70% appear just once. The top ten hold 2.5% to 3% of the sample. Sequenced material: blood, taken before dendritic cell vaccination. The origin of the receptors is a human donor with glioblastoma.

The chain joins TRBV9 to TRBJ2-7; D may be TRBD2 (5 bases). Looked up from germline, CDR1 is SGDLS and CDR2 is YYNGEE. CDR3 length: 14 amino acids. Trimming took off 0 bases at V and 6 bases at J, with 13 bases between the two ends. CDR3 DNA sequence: TGTGCCAGCAGCGTAGCTACCCCTGGAGGCGAGCAGTACTTC. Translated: CASSVATPGGEQYF.

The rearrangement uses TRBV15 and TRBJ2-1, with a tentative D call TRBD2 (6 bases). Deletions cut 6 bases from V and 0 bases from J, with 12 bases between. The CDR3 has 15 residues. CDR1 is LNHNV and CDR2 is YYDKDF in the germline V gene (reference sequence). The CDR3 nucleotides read TGTGCCACCAGTCAGAGGGGAGGCTCCTACAATGAGCAGTTCTTC. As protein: CATSQRGGSYNEQFF.

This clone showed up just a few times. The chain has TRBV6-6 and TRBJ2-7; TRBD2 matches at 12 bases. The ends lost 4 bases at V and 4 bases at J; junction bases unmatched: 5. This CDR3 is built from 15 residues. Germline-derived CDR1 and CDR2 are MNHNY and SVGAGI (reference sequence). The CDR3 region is CASSFRLAGEYEQYF. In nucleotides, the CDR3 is TGTGCCAGCAGTTTTAGACTAGCGGGGGAGTACGAGCAGTACTTC.

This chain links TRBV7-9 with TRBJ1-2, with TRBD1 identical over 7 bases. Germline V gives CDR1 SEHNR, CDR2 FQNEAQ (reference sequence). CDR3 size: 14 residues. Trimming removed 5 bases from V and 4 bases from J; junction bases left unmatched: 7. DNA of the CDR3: TGTGCCAGCAGCCAAGACAGGGCGGGCTATGGCTACACCTTC. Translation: CASSQDRAGYGYTF.

CDR3 amino acids: CASSYKGQPSTGELFF. CDR3 in DNA: TGTGCCAGCAGTTACAAAGGACAGCCGAGCACCGGGGAGCTGTTTTTT. This rearrangement joins TRBV6-6 to TRBJ2-2; D may be TRBD1 (6 bases). There are 16 residues in the CDR3. The germline V gene has CDR1 MNHNY and CDR2 SVGAGI (reference sequence). The V gene lost 2 bases and the J gene lost 4 bases, with 14 bases spanning the gap.

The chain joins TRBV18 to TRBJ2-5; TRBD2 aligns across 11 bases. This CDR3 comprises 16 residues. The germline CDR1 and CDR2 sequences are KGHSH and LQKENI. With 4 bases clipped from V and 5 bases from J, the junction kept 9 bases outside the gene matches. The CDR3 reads CASSLLTSGGHETQYF. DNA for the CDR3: TGTGCCAGCTCACTCTTAACTAGCGGGGGTCACGAGACCCAGTACTTC.

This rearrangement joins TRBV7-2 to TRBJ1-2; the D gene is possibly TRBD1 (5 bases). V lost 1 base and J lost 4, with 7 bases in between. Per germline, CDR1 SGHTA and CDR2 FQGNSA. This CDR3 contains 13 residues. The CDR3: CASSLGQLYGYTF. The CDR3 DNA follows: TGTGCCAGCAGCTTAGGACAGCTCTATGGCTACACCTTC.

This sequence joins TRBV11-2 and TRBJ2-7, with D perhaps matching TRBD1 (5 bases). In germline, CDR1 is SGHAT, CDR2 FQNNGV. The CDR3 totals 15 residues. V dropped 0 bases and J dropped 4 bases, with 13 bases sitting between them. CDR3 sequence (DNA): TGTGCCAGCAGCTTAGAGGCAGGGCCTACGTACGAGCAGTACTTC. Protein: CASSLEAGPTYEQYF. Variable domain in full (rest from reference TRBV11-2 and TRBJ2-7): EAGVAQSPRYKIIEKRQSVAFWCNPISGHATLYWYQQILGQGPKLLIQFQNNGVVDDSQLPKDRFSAERLKGVDSTLKIQPAKLEDSAVYLCASSLEAGPTYEQYFGPGTRLTVT.

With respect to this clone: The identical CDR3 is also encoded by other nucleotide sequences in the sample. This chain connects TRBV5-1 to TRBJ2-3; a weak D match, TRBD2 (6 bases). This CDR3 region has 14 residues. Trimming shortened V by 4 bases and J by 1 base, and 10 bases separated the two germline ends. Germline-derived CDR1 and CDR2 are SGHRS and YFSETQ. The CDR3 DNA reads TGCGCCAGCAGCCGATTAGCGGGCACAGATACGCAGTATTTT. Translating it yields CASSRLAGTDTQYF.